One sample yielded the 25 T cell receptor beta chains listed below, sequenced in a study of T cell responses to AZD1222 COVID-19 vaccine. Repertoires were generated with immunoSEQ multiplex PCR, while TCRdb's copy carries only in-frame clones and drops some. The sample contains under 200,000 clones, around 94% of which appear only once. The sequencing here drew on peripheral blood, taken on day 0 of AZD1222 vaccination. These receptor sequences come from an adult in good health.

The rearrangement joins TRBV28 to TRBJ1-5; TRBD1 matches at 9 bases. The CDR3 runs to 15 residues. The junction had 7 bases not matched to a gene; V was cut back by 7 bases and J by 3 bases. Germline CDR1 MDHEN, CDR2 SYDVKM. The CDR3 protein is CASIRTGADNQPQHF. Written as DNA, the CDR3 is TGTGCCAGCATTAGGACAGGGGCCGACAATCAGCCCCAGCATTTT.

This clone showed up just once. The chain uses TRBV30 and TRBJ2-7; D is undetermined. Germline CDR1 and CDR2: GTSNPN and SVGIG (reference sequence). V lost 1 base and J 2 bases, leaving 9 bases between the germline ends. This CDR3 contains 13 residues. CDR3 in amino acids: CAWSALSPYEQYF. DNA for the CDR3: TGTGCCTGGAGTGCCCTGAGCCCCTACGAGCAGTACTTC. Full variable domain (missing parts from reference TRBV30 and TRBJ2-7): SQTIHQWPATLVQPVGSPLSLECTVEGTSNPNLYWYRQAAGRGLQLLFYSVGIGQISSEVPQNLSASRPQDRQFILSSKKLLLSDSGFYLCAWSALSPYEQYFGPGTRLTVT.

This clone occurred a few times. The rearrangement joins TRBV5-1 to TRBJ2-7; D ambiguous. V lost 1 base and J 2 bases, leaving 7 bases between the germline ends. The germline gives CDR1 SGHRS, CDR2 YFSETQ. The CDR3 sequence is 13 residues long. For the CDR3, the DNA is TGCGCCAGCAGCTTGACAGAGACCTACGAGCAGTACTTC. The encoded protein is CASSLTETYEQYF.

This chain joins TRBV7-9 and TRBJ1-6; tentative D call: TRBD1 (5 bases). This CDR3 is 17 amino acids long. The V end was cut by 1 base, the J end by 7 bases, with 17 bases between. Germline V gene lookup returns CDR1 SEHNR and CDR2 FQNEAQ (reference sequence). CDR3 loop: CASSLVSQNRGNSPLHF. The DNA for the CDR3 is TGTGCCAGCAGCTTAGTTTCCCAGAATAGGGGAAATTCACCCCTCCACTTT.

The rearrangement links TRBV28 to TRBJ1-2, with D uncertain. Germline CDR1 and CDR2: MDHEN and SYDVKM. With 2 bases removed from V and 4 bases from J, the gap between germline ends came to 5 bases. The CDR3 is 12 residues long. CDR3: CASSLNPYGYTF. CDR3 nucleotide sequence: TGTGCCAGCAGTTTAAACCCCTATGGCTACACCTTC.

The CDR3 sequence is CASRATGVNTEAFF. For the CDR3, the DNA is TGTGCCAGCAGGGCGACAGGGGTGAACACTGAAGCTTTCTTT. The V gene is TRBV28, the J gene TRBJ1-1; TRBD1 matches at 8 bases. Germline loops: CDR1 MDHEN, CDR2 SYDVKM. J lost 0 bases, V lost 6 bases, and 3 bases had no gene match. The CDR3 runs to 14 residues.

The CDR3 DNA reads as TGCGCCAGCAGCCCTAGATTGCGGGAGGGCCCCTACAATGAGCAGTTCTTC. The encoded protein is CASSPRLREGPYNEQFF. The chain is built from TRBV10-1 and TRBJ2-1; 9 bases fit TRBD2. CDR3 length: 17 residues. Germline V lookup: CDR1 WNHNN, CDR2 SYGVQD (reference sequence). V lost 6 bases to trimming and J lost 2 bases; unmatched junction nucleotides: 11.

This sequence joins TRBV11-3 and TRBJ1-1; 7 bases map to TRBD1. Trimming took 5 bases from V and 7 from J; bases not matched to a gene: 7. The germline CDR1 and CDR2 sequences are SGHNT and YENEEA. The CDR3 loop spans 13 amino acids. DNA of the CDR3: TGTGCCAGCAGCCGCCCCGGGGACAGTGAAGCTTTCTTT. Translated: CASSRPGDSEAFF.

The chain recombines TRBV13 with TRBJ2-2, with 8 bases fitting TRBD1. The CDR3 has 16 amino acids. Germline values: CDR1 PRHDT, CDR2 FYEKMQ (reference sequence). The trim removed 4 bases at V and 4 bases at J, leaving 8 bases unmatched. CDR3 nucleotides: TGTGCCAGCAGCTCAGTAGGACAGGGACCCACCGGGGAGCTGTTTTTT. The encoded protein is CASSSVGQGPTGELFF.

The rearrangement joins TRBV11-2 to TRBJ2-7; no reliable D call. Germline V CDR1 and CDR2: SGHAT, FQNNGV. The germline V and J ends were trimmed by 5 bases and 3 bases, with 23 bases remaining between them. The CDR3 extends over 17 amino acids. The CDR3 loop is CASSLGFEPAPLYEQYF. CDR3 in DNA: TGTGCCAGCAGCCTAGGGTTTGAACCCGCACCCCTCTACGAGCAGTACTTC.

CDR3 amino acids: CASSQDGEGNYGYTF. Written as DNA, the CDR3 is TGCGCCAGCAGCCAAGATGGTGAGGGGAACTATGGCTACACCTTC. This chain uses TRBV4-1 with TRBJ1-2; TRBD1 might be the D (5 bases). CDR1 and CDR2 from the germline V gene are MGHRA and YSYEKL. The CDR3 runs to 15 residues. Trimming removed 0 bases at V and 2 bases at J, with 10 bases between.

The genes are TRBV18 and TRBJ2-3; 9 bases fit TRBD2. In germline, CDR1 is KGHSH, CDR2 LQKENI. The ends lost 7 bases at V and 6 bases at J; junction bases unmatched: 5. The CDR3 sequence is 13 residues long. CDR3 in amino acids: CASCPSGRDTQYF. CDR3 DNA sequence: TGTGCCAGCTGCCCCAGCGGGAGGGATACGCAGTATTTT.

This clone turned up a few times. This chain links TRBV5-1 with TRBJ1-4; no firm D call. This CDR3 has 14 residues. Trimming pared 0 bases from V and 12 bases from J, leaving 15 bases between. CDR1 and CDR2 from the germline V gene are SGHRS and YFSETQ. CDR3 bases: TGCGCCAGCAGCTTGGTTCAGTTTATCGGGGAACTGTTTTTT. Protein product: CASSLVQFIGELFF.

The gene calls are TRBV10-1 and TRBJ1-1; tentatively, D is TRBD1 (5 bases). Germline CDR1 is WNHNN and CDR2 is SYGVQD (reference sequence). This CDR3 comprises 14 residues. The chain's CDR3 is CGSEGYRSGTEAFF. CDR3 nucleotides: TGCGGTAGCGAGGGTTACAGGTCCGGCACTGAAGCTTTCTTT.

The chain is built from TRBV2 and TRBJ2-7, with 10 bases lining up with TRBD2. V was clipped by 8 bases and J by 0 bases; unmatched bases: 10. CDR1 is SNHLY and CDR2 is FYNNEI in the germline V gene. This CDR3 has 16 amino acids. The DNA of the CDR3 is TGTGCCAGCCGAGCAGGATCTAGCGGGGGCTCCTACGAGCAGTACTTC. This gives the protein CASRAGSSGGSYEQYF. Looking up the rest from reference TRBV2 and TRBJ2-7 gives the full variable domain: EPEVTQTPSHQVTQMGQEVILRCVPISNHLYFYWYRQILGQKVEFLVSFYNNEISEKSEIFDDQFSVERPDGSNFTLKIRSTKLEDSAMYFCASRAGSSGGSYEQYFGPGTRLTVT.

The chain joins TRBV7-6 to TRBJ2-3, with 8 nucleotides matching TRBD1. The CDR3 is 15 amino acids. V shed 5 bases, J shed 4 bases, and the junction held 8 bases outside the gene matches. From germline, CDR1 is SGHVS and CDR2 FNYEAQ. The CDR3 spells CASSPGQGASDTQYF. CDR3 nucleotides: TGTGCCAGCAGCCCCGGGCAGGGGGCGTCAGATACGCAGTATTTT.

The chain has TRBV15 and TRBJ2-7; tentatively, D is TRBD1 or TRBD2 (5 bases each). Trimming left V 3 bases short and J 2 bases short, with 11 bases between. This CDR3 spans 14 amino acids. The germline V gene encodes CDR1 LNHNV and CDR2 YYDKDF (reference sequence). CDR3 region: CATSSGTSAYEQYF. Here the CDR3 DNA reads TGTGCCACCAGCAGCGGGACGTCGGCCTACGAGCAGTACTTC.

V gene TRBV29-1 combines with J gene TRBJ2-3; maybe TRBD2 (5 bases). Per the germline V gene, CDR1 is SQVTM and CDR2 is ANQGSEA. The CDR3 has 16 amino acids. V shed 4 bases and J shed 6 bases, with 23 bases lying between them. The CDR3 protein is CSVAGNRAHSSDTQYF. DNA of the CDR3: TGCAGCGTTGCGGGGAATCGTGCCCACTCGTCGGATACGCAGTATTTT.

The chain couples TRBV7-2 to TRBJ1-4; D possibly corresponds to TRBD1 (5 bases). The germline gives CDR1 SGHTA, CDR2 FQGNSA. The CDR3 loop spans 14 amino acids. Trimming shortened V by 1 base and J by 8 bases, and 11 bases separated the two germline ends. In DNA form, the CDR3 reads TGTGCCAGCAGCTTAGAATGGGGCGACGAAAAACTGTTTTTT. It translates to CASSLEWGDEKLFF. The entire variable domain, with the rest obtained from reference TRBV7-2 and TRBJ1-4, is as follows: GAGVSQSPSNKVTEKGKDVELRCDPISGHTALYWYRQSLGQGLEFLIYFQGNSAPDKSGLPSDRFSAERTGGSVSTLTIQRTQQEDSAVYLCASSLEWGDEKLFFGSGTQLSVL.

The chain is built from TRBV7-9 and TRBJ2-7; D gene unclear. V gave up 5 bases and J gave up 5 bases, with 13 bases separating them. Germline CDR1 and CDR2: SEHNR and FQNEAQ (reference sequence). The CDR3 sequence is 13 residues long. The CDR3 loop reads CASSPLVSHEQYF. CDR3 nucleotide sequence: TGTGCCAGCAGCCCCCTAGTGAGCCACGAGCAGTACTTC.

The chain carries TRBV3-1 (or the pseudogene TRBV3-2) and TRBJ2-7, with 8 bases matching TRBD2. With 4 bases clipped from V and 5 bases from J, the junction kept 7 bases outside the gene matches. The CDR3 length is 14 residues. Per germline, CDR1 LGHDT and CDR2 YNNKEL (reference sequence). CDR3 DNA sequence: TGTGCCAGCAGCCGTGGAGCGGGAGCACACGAGCAGTACTTC. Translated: CASSRGAGAHEQYF.

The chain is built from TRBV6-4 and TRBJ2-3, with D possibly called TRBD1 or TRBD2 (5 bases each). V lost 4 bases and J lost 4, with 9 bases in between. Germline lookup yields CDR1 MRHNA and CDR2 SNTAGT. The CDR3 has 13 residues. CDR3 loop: CASSAGPADTQYF. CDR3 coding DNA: TGTGCCAGCAGTGCGGGGCCCGCAGATACGCAGTATTTT.

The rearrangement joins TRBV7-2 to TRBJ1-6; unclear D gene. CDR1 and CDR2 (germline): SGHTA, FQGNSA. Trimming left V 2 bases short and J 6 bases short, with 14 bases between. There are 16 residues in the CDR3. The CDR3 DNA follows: TGTGCCAGCAGCTTACTAGGCCCTAGTCTTAATTCACCCCTCCACTTT. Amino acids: CASSLLGPSLNSPLHF.

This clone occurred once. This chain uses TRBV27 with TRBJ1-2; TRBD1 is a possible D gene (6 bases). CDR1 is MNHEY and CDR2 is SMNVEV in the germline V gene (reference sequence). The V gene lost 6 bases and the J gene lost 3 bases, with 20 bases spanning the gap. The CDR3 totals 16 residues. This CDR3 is CASRLGTGRGDYGYTF. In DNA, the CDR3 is TGTGCCAGCAGGTTGGGAACAGGGAGAGGGGACTATGGCTACACCTTC.

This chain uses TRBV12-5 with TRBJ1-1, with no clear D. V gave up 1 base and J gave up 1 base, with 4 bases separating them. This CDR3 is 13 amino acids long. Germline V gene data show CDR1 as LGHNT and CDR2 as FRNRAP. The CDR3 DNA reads TGTGCTAGTGGTTTGGCCCGGAACACTGAAGCTTTCTTT. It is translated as CASGLARNTEAFF.